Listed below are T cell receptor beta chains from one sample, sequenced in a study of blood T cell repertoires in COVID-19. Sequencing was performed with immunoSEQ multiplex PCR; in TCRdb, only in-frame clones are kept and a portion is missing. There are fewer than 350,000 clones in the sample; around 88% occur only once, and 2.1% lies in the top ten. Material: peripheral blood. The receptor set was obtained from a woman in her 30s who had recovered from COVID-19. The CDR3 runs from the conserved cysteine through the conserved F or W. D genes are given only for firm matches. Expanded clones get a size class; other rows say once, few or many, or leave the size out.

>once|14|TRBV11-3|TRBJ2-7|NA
TGTGCCAGCAGCTCAGCGGAGGCGTCAGGGGCGCAGTACTTC
CASSSAEASGAQYF
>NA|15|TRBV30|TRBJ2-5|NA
TGTGCCTGGAGTGTACTGAGGGACTTCAAAGAGACCCAGTACTTC
CAWSVLRDFKETQYF
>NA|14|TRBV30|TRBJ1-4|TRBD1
TGTGCCTGGAGCGGCGACAGGGTACAGGAAAAACTGTTTTTT
CAWSGDRVQEKLFF
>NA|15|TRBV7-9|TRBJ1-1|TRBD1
TGTGCCAGCAGCCTAAGGACAGGGGGAAACACTGAAGCTTTCTTT
CASSLRTGGNTEAFF
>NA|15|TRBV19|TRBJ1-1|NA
TGTGCCAGTAGTATAGCCCGGAGTCGGTACACTGAAGCTTTCTTT
CASSIARSRYTEAFF
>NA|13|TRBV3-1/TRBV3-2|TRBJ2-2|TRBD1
TGTGCCAGCAGTCGACAGGGGGTCGGGGAGCTGTTTTTT
CASSRQGVGELFF
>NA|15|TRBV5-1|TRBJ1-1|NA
TGCGCCAGCAGCTTGGAGGTGGGCAGGGGAGCTGAAGCTTTCTTT
CASSLEVGRGAEAFF
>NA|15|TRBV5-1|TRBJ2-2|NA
TGCGCCAGCAGCGGGTTCGGGGGGCGAACCGGGGAGCTGTTTTTT
CASSGFGGRTGELFF
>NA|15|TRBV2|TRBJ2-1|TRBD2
TGTGCCAGCCACGAACAGGGGACTAGCGGGGATGAGCAGTTCTTC
CASHEQGTSGDEQFF
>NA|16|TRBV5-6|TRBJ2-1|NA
TGTGCCAGCAGCTTGGGGCCTCGGCGGCCCGGCAATGAGCAGTTCTTC
CASSLGPRRPGNEQFF
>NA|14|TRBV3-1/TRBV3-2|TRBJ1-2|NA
TGTGCCAGCAGCCAAGGTACCAGGGTAGGAGGCTACACCTTC
CASSQGTRVGGYTF
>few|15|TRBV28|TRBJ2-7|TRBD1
TGTGCCAGTATGGGACGGGACAGGGGAGCCTACGAGCAGTACTTC
CASMGRDRGAYEQYF
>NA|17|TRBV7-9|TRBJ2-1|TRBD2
TGTGCCAGCAGCTTAGGGGCTCGACTAGCGGGAACCAGTGAGCAGTTCTTC
CASSLGARLAGTSEQFF
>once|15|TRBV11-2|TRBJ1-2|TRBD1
TGTGCCAGCAGCGCAGGACAGGACCTTTACTATGGCTACACCTTC
CASSAGQDLYYGYTF
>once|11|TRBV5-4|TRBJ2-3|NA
TGTGCCAGCAGCTCGGGAGATACGCAGTATTTT
CASSSGDTQYF
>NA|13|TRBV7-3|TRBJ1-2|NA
TGTGCCAGCAGTCCACAGGGCAACTATGGCTACACCTTC
CASSPQGNYGYTF
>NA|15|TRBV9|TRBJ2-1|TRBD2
TGTGCCAGCAGCGTAGGGGGCCCTAGCGGAAATGAGCAGTTCTTC
CASSVGGPSGNEQFF
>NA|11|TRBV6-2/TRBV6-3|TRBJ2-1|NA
TGTGCCAGCAGTCGGGGGTTGGGGCAGTTCTTC
CASSRGLGQFF
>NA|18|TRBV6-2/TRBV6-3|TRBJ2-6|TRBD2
TGTGCCAGCAGTTACGGACTAGCGTTCCACTCTGGGGCCAACGTCCTGACTTTC
CASSYGLAFHSGANVLTF
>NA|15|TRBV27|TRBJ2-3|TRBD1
TGTGCCAGCAGGGCCCCGGGACAGGGGTCGGGTACGCAGTATTTT
CASRAPGQGSGTQYF
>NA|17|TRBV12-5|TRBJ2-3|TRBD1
TGTGCTAGTGGTTTGGGGGGCTGGGGACAGGGTAGTCCTACGCAGTATTTT
CASGLGGWGQGSPTQYF
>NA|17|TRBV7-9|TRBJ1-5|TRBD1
TGTGCCAGCAGCTTTGGACAGGGTGGAGGAGTCAATCAGCCCCAGCATTTT
CASSFGQGGGVNQPQHF
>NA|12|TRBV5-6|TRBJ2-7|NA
TGTGCCAGCAGCTACAGAACCTACGAGCAGTACTTC
CASSYRTYEQYF
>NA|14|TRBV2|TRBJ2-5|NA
TGTGCCAGCAGTGCAAGGGGCCTTGGGGAGACCCAGTACTTC
CASSARGLGETQYF
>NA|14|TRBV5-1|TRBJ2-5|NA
TGCGCCAGCAGCTTGTTTTCAAAAGCGGAGACCCAGTACTTC
CASSLFSKAETQYF
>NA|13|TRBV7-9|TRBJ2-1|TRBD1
TGTGCCAGCAGCCCAGGGGGTCGGTATGAGCAGTTCTTC
CASSPGGRYEQFF
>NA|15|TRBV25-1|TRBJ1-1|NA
TGTGCCAGCTCCAGGGGTTCCCCAATGAACACTGAAGCTTTCTTT
CASSRGSPMNTEAFF
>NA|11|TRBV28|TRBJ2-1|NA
TGTGCCAGCAGTTCGGACACCCACTACTTCTTC
CASSSDTHYFF
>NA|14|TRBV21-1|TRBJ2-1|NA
TGTGCCAGCAGCAGAAAGGGACTAGAAAATGAGCAGTTCTTC
CASSRKGLENEQFF
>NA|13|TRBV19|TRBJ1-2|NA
TGTGCCAGTAGGCCCGGACAAAACTATGGCTACACCTTC
CASRPGQNYGYTF
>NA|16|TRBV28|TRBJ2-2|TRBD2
TGTGCCAGCAGTCCGCTGACTAGCGGGAGACCCGGGGAGCTGTTTTTT
CASSPLTSGRPGELFF
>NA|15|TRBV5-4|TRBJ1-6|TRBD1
TGTGCCAGCAGCGGATCCGGGACAGGGGTTTCACCCCTCCACTTT
CASSGSGTGVSPLHF
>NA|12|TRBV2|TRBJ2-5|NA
TGTGCCAGCAAAACTAGACGAGAGACCCAGTACTTC
CASKTRRETQYF
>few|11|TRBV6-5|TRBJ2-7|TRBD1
TGTGCCAGCAGGAGGGGGCCGGTGGTGTACTTC
CASRRGPVVYF
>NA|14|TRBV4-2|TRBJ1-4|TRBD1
TGTGCCAGCAGCCCGGGGACAGCTAATGAAAAACTGTTTTTT
CASSPGTANEKLFF